The 23 T cell receptor beta chains listed next were all sequenced from one sample in a study of control samples from healthy donors and cancer patients. Produced via immunoSEQ multiplex PCR; TCRdb's table is partial and in-frame only. The sample consists of over 100,000 clones, around nine tenths of them appearing once. Input material: blood. These receptors came from a man in his forties in good health.

This clone was found once. The gene calls are TRBV24-1 and TRBJ2-1, with TRBD1 identical over 8 bases. The CDR3 totals 15 residues. The V and J ends lost 3 bases and 6 bases, in that order; junction bases with no gene match: 6. The germline CDR1 and CDR2 sequences are KGHDR and SFDVKD. The CDR3: CATSDGHRGFNEQFF. The CDR3 coding sequence is TGTGCCACCAGTGATGGACACAGGGGGTTCAATGAGCAGTTCTTC.

The rearrangement joins TRBV5-4 to TRBJ1-2; D possibly corresponds to TRBD1 (6 bases). Germline CDR1 SGHNT, CDR2 YYREEE (reference sequence). There are 15 residues in the CDR3. Trimming stripped 0 bases from V and 3 bases from J, with 12 bases between. The CDR3 here is CASSLGARQDYGYTF. The CDR3 DNA follows: TGTGCCAGCAGCTTGGGGGCCCGACAGGACTATGGCTACACCTTC.

The chain is built from TRBV27 and TRBJ2-3, with D unclear. Trimming removed 3 bases at V and 6 bases at J, with 4 bases between. CDR1 is MNHEY and CDR2 is SMNVEV in the germline V gene (reference sequence). This CDR3 is built from 11 residues. CDR3 DNA: TGTGCCAGCAGTTTCTTGGATACGCAGTATTTT. Its protein is CASSFLDTQYF.

This clone has a single count. This rearrangement joins TRBV30 to TRBJ1-5; D remains unclear. The CDR3 spans 14 residues. V lost 5 bases and J lost 2, with 13 bases in between. In germline, CDR1 is GTSNPN, CDR2 SVGIG (reference sequence). The CDR3 loop reads CAWAGSNGNQPQHF. CDR3 coding DNA: TGTGCCTGGGCGGGGAGCAATGGCAATCAGCCCCAGCATTTT. The full variable domain, with the rest looked up from reference TRBV30 and TRBJ1-5, is SQTIHQWPATLVQPVGSPLSLECTVEGTSNPNLYWYRQAAGRGLQLLFYSVGIGQISSEVPQNLSASRPQDRQFILSSKKLLLSDSGFYLCAWAGSNGNQPQHFGDGTRLSIL.

Details on this clone: At one of its ends the junction is not consistent with the germline gene, which may arise from a read error. The V gene is TRBV7-3, the J gene TRBJ1-6; D is unclear. The CDR3 runs to 13 residues. Germline CDR1 SGHTA, CDR2 FQGTGA. For the CDR3, the DNA is TGTGCCAGCAGCATAACGAGAGATTCACCCCTCCACTTT. Its protein product is CASSITRDSPLHF.

The chain uses TRBV30 and TRBJ1-1; D gene unclear. V lost 2 bases and J lost 7, with 11 bases in between. The germline V gene has CDR1 GTSNPN and CDR2 SVGIG (reference sequence). This CDR3 contains 12 residues. The CDR3 region has the DNA TGTGCCTGGAGTCCTAGAGGGATTGAAGCTTTCTTT. As protein: CAWSPRGIEAFF.

The DNA of the CDR3 is TGTGCCAGCTCAAGTCCTTCCCTCCCTGAAAAACTGTTTTTT. Translating gives CASSSPSLPEKLFF. This chain connects TRBV18 to TRBJ1-4; no definite D call. This CDR3 is built from 14 residues. Per germline, CDR1 KGHSH and CDR2 LQKENI. V dropped 5 bases and J dropped 7 bases, with 14 bases sitting between them.

V gene TRBV3-1 (or the pseudogene TRBV3-2) combines with J gene TRBJ1-1; possibly TRBD1 for D (5 bases). The CDR3 has 14 residues. Germline V gene sequence: CDR1 LGHDT, CDR2 YNNKEL (reference sequence). Deletions cut 1 base from V and 6 bases from J, with 12 bases between. The CDR3 DNA is TGTGCCAGCAGCCAAGTCCCTCAGGGCGCTGAAGCTTTCTTT. Residues: CASSQVPQGAEAFF.

The rearrangement links TRBV5-1 to TRBJ1-3; D gene unclear. Per the germline V gene, CDR1 is SGHRS and CDR2 is YFSETQ. V lost 0 bases, J lost 2 bases, and 3 bases lay in between. The CDR3 is made up of 13 amino acids. CDR3 in DNA: TGCGCCAGCAGCTTGGGAGCTGGAAACACCATATATTTT. Translation gives CASSLGAGNTIYF. The full variable domain, in which reference TRBV5-1 and TRBJ1-3 provide the parts outside the CDR3, is KAGVTQTPRYLIKTRGQQVTLSCSPISGHRSVSWYQQTPGQGLQFLFEYFSETQRNKGNFPGRFSGRQFSNSRSEMNVSTLELGDSALYLCASSLGAGNTIYFGEGSWLTVV.

This chain connects TRBV30 to TRBJ1-5, with D unclear. The length of the CDR3 is 13 residues. CDR1 and CDR2 (germline): GTSNPN, SVGIG (reference sequence). V was shortened by 3 bases and J by 3 bases, with 9 bases between the two germline ends. The CDR3, as DNA: TGTGCCTGGAGCGGGATGGACAATCAGCCCCAGCATTTT. Residues: CAWSGMDNQPQHF.

The chain recombines TRBV10-2 with TRBJ2-2; D gene ambiguous. Trimming left V 2 bases short and J 1 base short, with 8 bases between. Germline assignment: CDR1 WSHSY and CDR2 SAAADI. The CDR3 is 15 residues long. DNA of the CDR3: TGCGCCAGCAGTGAGGGTCTAAGGAACACCGGGGAGCTGTTTTTT. This encodes CASSEGLRNTGELFF.

The chain is built from TRBV5-1 and TRBJ2-2, with D possibly being TRBD2 (6 bases). CDR1 and CDR2 from the germline V gene are SGHRS and YFSETQ. This CDR3 region has 16 residues. The ends were cut back, 0 bases at V and 6 bases at J, with 15 bases in the middle. CDR3 residues: CASSLGGVRRSGELFF. CDR3 in DNA: TGCGCCAGCAGCTTGGGCGGGGTTCGTCGTTCCGGGGAGCTGTTTTTT.

The chain is built from TRBV9 and TRBJ1-1; D is ambiguous. Looked up from germline, CDR1 is SGDLS and CDR2 is YYNGEE. The CDR3 runs to 14 residues. V was clipped by 4 bases and J by 3 bases, with 13 bases between them. CDR3: CASSPSGSHTEAFF. For the CDR3, the DNA is TGTGCCAGCAGCCCCTCCGGGAGCCACACTGAAGCTTTCTTT.

The genes are TRBV19 and TRBJ1-5; no clear D gene. The CDR3 extends over 16 amino acids. The V and J ends lost 9 bases and 0 bases respectively, with 18 bases between them. The germline CDR1 and CDR2 sequences are LNHDA and SQIVND (reference sequence). In nucleotides, the CDR3 is TGTGCCAGCCCACACAAGGAACGGCATAGCAATCAGCCCCAGCATTTT. Amino acids: CASPHKERHSNQPQHF.

This chain uses TRBV14 with TRBJ2-4; D uncertain. Trimming cost V 2 bases and J 7 bases, with 3 bases left between them. Germline CDR1 and CDR2: SGHDN and FVKESK. The CDR3 totals 11 residues. Here the CDR3 reads CASSQRNIQYF. The CDR3 DNA follows: TGTGCCAGCAGCCAACGCAACATTCAGTACTTC.

This chain joins TRBV27 and TRBJ1-5, with D perhaps TRBD1 (5 bases). CDR3 length: 15 amino acids. V lost 3 bases, J lost 6 bases, and 15 bases lay in between. Germline V CDR1 and CDR2: MNHEY, SMNVEV (reference sequence). The chain's CDR3 is CASSFRDGYGQPQHF. The CDR3 DNA follows: TGTGCCAGCAGTTTTCGGGACGGGTACGGTCAGCCCCAGCATTTT.

The gene calls are TRBV28 and TRBJ1-1; 11 bases match TRBD1. The germline gives CDR1 MDHEN, CDR2 SYDVKM. This CDR3 spans 15 amino acids. V lost 5 bases, J lost 4 bases, and 6 bases stayed unmatched. CDR3: CASSQTGTGGTEAFF. CDR3 bases: TGTGCCAGCAGTCAGACCGGGACAGGGGGCACTGAAGCTTTCTTT.

The V call is TRBV29-1, the J call TRBJ2-3; D not certain. Trimming took 3 bases from V and 0 from J, leaving 13 bases between them. CDR3 size: 15 residues. In germline, CDR1 is SQVTM, CDR2 ANQGSEA. The CDR3: CSVETGRDSTDTQYF. CDR3 sequence (DNA): TGCAGCGTTGAGACCGGTAGAGACAGCACAGATACGCAGTATTTT.

This chain joins TRBV25-1 and TRBJ1-2; 8 nucleotides match TRBD1. This CDR3 is built from 13 residues. Germline V gene lookup returns CDR1 MGHDK and CDR2 SYGVNS. Trimming removed 7 bases from V and 7 bases from J; junction bases left unmatched: 8. The CDR3 protein is CASTTHRGIGYTF. The DNA for the CDR3 is TGTGCCAGCACCACCCACAGGGGGATTGGCTACACCTTC.

The chain has TRBV20-1 and TRBJ1-1; D unresolved. The CDR3 is made up of 11 amino acids. In germline, CDR1 is DFQATT, CDR2 SNEGSKA (reference sequence). V dropped 4 bases and J dropped 5 bases, with 8 bases sitting between them. The CDR3 DNA sequence: TGCAGTGCTACTACGGCGACTGAAGCTTTCTTT. It codes for CSATTATEAFF.

The chain uses TRBV29-1 and TRBJ2-7; D could derive from TRBD1 or TRBD2 (6 bases each). The CDR3 runs 13 residues. Germline lookup yields CDR1 SQVTM and CDR2 ANQGSEA. Trimming stripped 2 bases from V and 1 base from J, with 9 bases between. The CDR3 spells CSVEQGTSYEQYF. CDR3 in DNA: TGCAGCGTTGAACAGGGGACTTCCTACGAGCAGTACTTC.

This chain links TRBV9 with TRBJ2-1; D is unresolved. CDR3 length equals 15 residues. Germline lookup yields CDR1 SGDLS and CDR2 YYNGEE. V gave up 1 base and J gave up 5 bases, with 13 bases separating them. The chain's CDR3 is CASSVFSSPNNEQFF. The CDR3, as DNA: TGTGCCAGCAGCGTATTCTCATCCCCCAACAATGAGCAGTTCTTC.

This clone has just one count. The genes are TRBV6-1 and TRBJ1-4; no definite D call. CDR3 length: 14 residues. The germline CDR1 and CDR2 sequences are MNHNS and SASEGT. Trimming shortened V by 1 base and J by 7 bases, and 10 bases separated the two germline ends. The DNA for the CDR3 is TGTGCCAGCAGTGAAGTTAGGTTGAGTGAAAAACTGTTTTTT. Translating it yields CASSEVRLSEKLFF.